This note documents a single T cell receptor beta chain sequence. Its matching antigen is unknown. The CDR3 totals 17 residues. The germline CDR1 and CDR2 sequences are SGHTA and FQGNSA. V was trimmed by 2 bases and J by 9 bases, leaving 23 bases between them. The data derive from a study of cytomegalovirus exposure and HLA in healthy donors. Study-level results: In a later analysis, a missense DCLRE1C variant was linked to TCR beta V- and J-gene trimming.

It was with 60 Vbeta and 13 Jbeta primers that the PCR ran. Only in-frame clones appear in the TCRdb table, and some are missing; sequencing was by immunoSEQ multiplex PCR. This table holds over 70,000 clones, 77% found once. Sequenced: PBMCs. The TCR comes from a man in his forties or fifties in good health and CMV-seropositive. The genes are TRBV7-2 and TRBJ2-1; TRBD1 is a possible D gene (6 bases). CDR3 residues: CASSLSGLTGRDGEQFF. The CDR3 DNA is TGTGCCAGCAGCTTATCGGGTTTGACAGGCAGGGATGGTGAGCAGTTCTTC.